This T cell receptor beta chain was profiled in a study of blood T cell repertoires in COVID-19. Study-wide context: Samples taken during acute and convalescent COVID-19 were collected in the United States, Italy and Spain. In each case, the material was cDNA or gDNA derived from T cells, B-cell-depleted T cells, or PBMCs.

This clone has just a few counts. The authors' processing: Estimation of nucleated cell counts relied on the amplification of reference gene primers. Clones were sequenced by immunoSEQ multiplex PCR, and TCRdb holds only the in-frame ones, with some missing. V, J and clone size derive from that table, while D and trimming were established from the DNA sequence. Among some 130,000 clones listed, 60% to 80% were seen once. Sequencing was performed on peripheral blood. This TCR was sampled from a woman aged 65 to 85 with acute or convalescent COVID-19.

The CDR3 region is CASSPPGTEYGYTF. CDR3 bases: TGTGCCAGCTCACCTCCCGGGACAGAGTATGGCTACACCTTC. The rearrangement joins TRBV18 to TRBJ1-2; 7 nucleotides line up with TRBD1. Germline lookup yields CDR1 KGHSH and CDR2 LQKENI. The CDR3 consists of 14 residues. V was clipped by 3 bases and J by 5 bases; unmatched bases: 6.